This T cell receptor beta chain was captured by sequencing in a study of beta chain features in type 1 diabetes. The whole isolated RNA underwent reverse transcription, so sequencing captured expressed TCRB transcripts. Sequenced naive, central memory and regulatory T cell samples produced an average of roughly 3.6 million reads. Here immunoSEQ multiplex PCR was the method, and the copy in TCRdb shows in-frame clones only, minus some. The sample shows more than 140,000 clones, about 9.7% of them seen only once. The germline V gene has CDR1 SGHNT and CDR2 YYREEE (reference sequence). The CDR3 is 13 amino acids. V lost 4 bases and J 0 bases, leaving 6 bases between the germline ends. This clone was seen more than once but under ten times.

The V call is TRBV5-4, the J call TRBJ2-3; perhaps TRBD1 as D (6 bases). This TCR was sampled from a woman between 40 and 50 years old in good health. Sequencing was done on a sample of central memory CD4+ T cells from blood. The CDR3 loop is CASSRGSTDTQYF. The CDR3 DNA follows: TGTGCCAGCAGCAGGGGGAGCACAGATACGCAGTATTTT.